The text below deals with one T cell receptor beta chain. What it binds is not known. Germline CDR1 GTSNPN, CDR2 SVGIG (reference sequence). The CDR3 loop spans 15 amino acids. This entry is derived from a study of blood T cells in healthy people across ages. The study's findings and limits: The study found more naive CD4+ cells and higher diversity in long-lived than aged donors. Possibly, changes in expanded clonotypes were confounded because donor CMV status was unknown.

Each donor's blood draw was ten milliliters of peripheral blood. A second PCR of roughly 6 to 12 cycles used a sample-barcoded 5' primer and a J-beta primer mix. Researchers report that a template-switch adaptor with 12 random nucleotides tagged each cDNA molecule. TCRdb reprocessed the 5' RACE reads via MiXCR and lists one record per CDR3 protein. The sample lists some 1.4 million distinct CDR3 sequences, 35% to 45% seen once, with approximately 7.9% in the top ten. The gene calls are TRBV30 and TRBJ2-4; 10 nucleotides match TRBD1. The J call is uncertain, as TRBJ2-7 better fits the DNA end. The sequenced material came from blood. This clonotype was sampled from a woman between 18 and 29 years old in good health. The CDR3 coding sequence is TGTGCCTGGAGTGTACTGGGACAGGGGATCTACGAGCAGTACTTC. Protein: CAWSVLGQGIYEQYF.